One sample yielded the 21 T cell receptor beta chains listed below, sequenced in a study of blood T cells in healthy people across ages (dated by TCRdb to between 2014 and 2017). The library was built by means of 5' RACE. TCRdb shows the sequencer as Illumina HiSeq 2500. A second roughly 7 to 12 cycle PCR used a sample-barcoded 5' primer and a J-beta primer mix. The public sequencing data were trimmed at Q25 with fastp and processed into clonotypes with MiXCR by TCRdb, which kept only in-frame beta chains. Rows matching on CDR3 protein sequence are summarized as one entry with the most common DNA and genes. A total of around 1,000,000 distinct CDR3 sequences appear in this sample, under 30% of them only once. The top ten constitute around 0.7% of the sample. This same sample was also taken into another study, of T cells of mothers and their children.

Sample: blood. Every receptor here comes from a girl aged 2 to 9 in good health.

The chain couples TRBV7-2 to TRBJ1-2; D gene uncertain. Germline-derived CDR1 and CDR2 are SGHTA and FQGNSA. This CDR3 is built from 12 residues. The V gene lost 2 bases and the J gene lost 6 bases, with 7 bases spanning the gap. The chain's CDR3 is CASSLFDDGYTF. Here the CDR3 DNA reads TGTGCCAGCAGCTTATTCGATGATGGCTACACCTTC.

This clonotype was detected once. The chain employs TRBV3-1 and TRBJ2-1; D unclear. The germline CDR1 and CDR2 sequences are LGHDT and YNNKEL (reference sequence). CDR3 length: 16 amino acids. Trimming removed 4 bases from V and 2 bases from J, with 15 bases in between. The CDR3 loop is CASSLDGVIAYNEQFF. CDR3 bases: TGTGCCAGCAGCCTCGATGGGGTGATTGCCTACAATGAGCAGTTCTTC.

Remarks on this clonotype: The junction departs from the called germline gene at one end, perhaps through a read error. The chain has TRBV7-7 and TRBJ2-5, with a weak D call TRBD1 (6 bases). CDR1 and CDR2 (germline): SSHAT, FNYEAQ (reference sequence). There are 13 residues in the CDR3. The CDR3 loop is CASSSTGPKTQYF. The CDR3 nucleotides read TGTGCTAGCAGCTCGACAGGACCGAAGACCCAGTACTTC.

This rearrangement joins TRBV9 to TRBJ2-7; D might be TRBD2 (5 bases). The V and J ends lost 4 bases and 5 bases respectively, with 19 bases between them. This CDR3 region has 15 residues. CDR1 and CDR2 (germline): SGDLS, YYNGEE. The CDR3, as DNA: TGTGCCAGCAGCCCCCGGACTCTCAGTTTTCACGAGCAGTACTTC. It codes for CASSPRTLSFHEQYF.

The chain employs TRBV29-1 and TRBJ1-2; the match to TRBD1 covers 10 bases. Per germline, CDR1 SQVTM and CDR2 ANQGSEA. The CDR3 is 13 residues long. Trimming cost V 3 bases and J 6 bases; bases outside gene matches: 4. The CDR3 nucleotides read TGCAGCGTTGATGACAGGGGGCCTAATGGCTACACCTTC. Protein product: CSVDDRGPNGYTF.

This clonotype was observed a few times. The chain joins TRBV29-1 to TRBJ2-3; 7 positions agree with TRBD1. The CDR3 runs to 13 residues. J lost 2 bases, V lost 6 bases, and 5 bases had no gene match. Per germline, CDR1 SQVTM and CDR2 ANQGSEA. The CDR3 nucleotides are TGCAGCGTGGCAGGGACAGCCACAGATACGCAGTATTTT. Translation gives CSVAGTATDTQYF.

This clonotype was found a few times. The CDR3 sequence is CASSPLGQGVTEAFF. CDR3 DNA sequence: TGTGCCAGCAGTCCCCTGGGACAGGGAGTAACTGAAGCTTTCTTT. The rearrangement joins TRBV27 to TRBJ1-1; 9 bases fit TRBD1. With V trimmed by 5 bases and J by 5 bases, 9 bases remained unmatched. Germline CDR1 MNHEY, CDR2 SMNVEV (reference sequence). The length of the CDR3 is 15 residues.

This clonotype came up many times. The gene calls are TRBV7-2 and TRBJ2-7, with D unresolved. There are 12 residues in the CDR3. Trimming took off 4 bases at V and 2 bases at J, with 6 bases between the two ends. Germline CDR1 and CDR2: SGHTA and FQGNSA. The CDR3 nucleotides are TGTGCCAGCAGCTCTCTAACCTACGAGCAGTACTTC. Amino acid sequence: CASSSLTYEQYF.

The chain is built from TRBV6-5 and TRBJ1-2; D uncertain. Germline CDR1 and CDR2: MNHEY and SVGAGI. V lost 0 bases to trimming and J lost 6 bases, with 14 bases between them. There are 15 residues in the CDR3. The CDR3 nucleotides read TGTGCCAGCAGTTACTCGATGGTTCGACTCGATGGCTACACCTTC. Translation: CASSYSMVRLDGYTF.

This clonotype was detected a few times. The chain joins TRBV29-1 to TRBJ2-1; D unresolved. Trimming stripped 6 bases from V and 10 bases from J, with 7 bases between. CDR1 is SQVTM and CDR2 is ANQGSEA in the germline V gene. The CDR3 contains 9 residues. The CDR3 nucleotides are TGCAGCGTGGGAACAGAGCAGTTCTTC. This translates into CSVGTEQFF.

Only a few counts were recorded for this clonotype. The V call is TRBV12-3 or TRBV12-4, the J call TRBJ1-6; TRBD1 might be the D (5 bases). The CDR3 extends over 15 amino acids. Trimming pared 4 bases from V and 0 bases from J, leaving 7 bases between. The CDR3 DNA reads TGTGCCAGCAGTTCGGGGGGCTCCTATAATTCACCCCTCCACTTT. The encoded protein is CASSSGGSYNSPLHF.

Written as DNA, the CDR3 is TGCAGCGTGGGTGGGCTAGCGGGAGGGTACACCTACGAGCAGTACTTC. This encodes CSVGGLAGGYTYEQYF. The V gene is TRBV29-1, the J gene TRBJ2-7, with 12 bases matching TRBD2. Germline CDR1 SQVTM, CDR2 ANQGSEA. The CDR3 has 16 amino acids. V lost 6 bases, J lost 2 bases, and 11 bases stayed unmatched.

This clonotype was seen a handful of times. The chain carries TRBV6-1 and TRBJ1-6; D is uncertain. Deletions cut 5 bases from V and 2 bases from J, with 13 bases between. The germline V gene has CDR1 MNHNS and CDR2 SASEGT. This CDR3 is built from 16 residues. CDR3 region: CASSTTREAYNSPLHF. DNA for the CDR3: TGTGCCAGCAGTACCACTAGGGAGGCCTATAATTCACCCCTCCACTTT.

V gene TRBV3-1 combines with J gene TRBJ2-1; D is possibly TRBD2 (6 bases). Germline V lookup: CDR1 LGHDT, CDR2 YNNKEL (reference sequence). The CDR3 totals 16 residues. V lost 4 bases to trimming and J lost 0 bases, with 13 bases between them. The CDR3 region is CASSPIAVSSYNEQFF. The CDR3 DNA is TGTGCCAGCAGCCCAATAGCGGTTAGCTCCTACAATGAGCAGTTCTTC.

This clonotype was recorded a few times. This rearrangement joins TRBV27 to TRBJ1-2; 8 nucleotides line up with TRBD1. V gave up 3 bases and J gave up 6 bases; unmatched junction bases: 3. The CDR3 is made up of 13 amino acids. The germline CDR1 and CDR2 sequences are MNHEY and SMNVEV (reference sequence). The CDR3, as DNA: TGTGCCAGCAGTTTTTCAGGGGGCGATGGCTACACCTTC. Translation: CASSFSGGDGYTF.

The chain combines TRBV20-1 with TRBJ1-2; D possibly corresponds to TRBD1 (6 bases). Between the trimmed V and J ends, which lost 5 bases and 7 bases, there was a span of 17 bases. This CDR3 has 13 residues. From germline, CDR1 is DFQATT and CDR2 SNEGSKA (reference sequence). CDR3: CSAREGGLGGYTF. DNA for the CDR3: TGCAGTGCTCGGGAAGGGGGGCTAGGTGGCTACACCTTC.

The chain has TRBV29-1 and TRBJ1-1; D possibly corresponds to TRBD1 (6 bases). Germline V gene lookup returns CDR1 SQVTM and CDR2 ANQGSEA. Trimming pared 4 bases from V and 7 bases from J, leaving 16 bases between. The CDR3 totals 13 residues. CDR3 loop: CSVGNRATDEAFF. In DNA, the CDR3 is TGCAGCGTTGGAAACAGGGCCACGGATGAAGCTTTCTTT.

The CDR3 bases are TGTGCCACCAGCAGAGAGTTCGCCCCTAGCACAGATACGCAGTATTTT. This gives the protein CATSREFAPSTDTQYF. The gene calls are TRBV15 and TRBJ2-3; D unclear. The CDR3 is 16 amino acids. Trimming pared 0 bases from V and 0 bases from J, leaving 10 bases between. Germline V gene lookup returns CDR1 LNHNV and CDR2 YYDKDF (reference sequence). Drawing the rest from reference TRBV15 and TRBJ2-3, the complete variable domain is DAMVIQNPRYQVTQFGKPVTLSCSQTLNHNVMYWYQQKSSQAPKLLFHYYDKDFNNEADTPDNFQSRRPNTSFCFLDIRSPGLGDTAMYLCATSREFAPSTDTQYFGPGTRLTVL.

V is TRBV5-6 and J is TRBJ2-5; D gene unclear. The DNA end is more similar to TRBJ2-7, so the J call may be wrong. This CDR3 is built from 16 residues. Germline values: CDR1 SGHDT, CDR2 YYEEEE. The CDR3 DNA sequence: TGTGCCAGCAGCTTGCGGACGGGTCGCGCAGTCTACGAGCAGTACTTC. Its translation is CASSLRTGRAVYEQYF.

CDR3 DNA sequence: TGTGCCAGTGGGGGACTAGCGGAATACAATGAGCAGTTCTTC. This translates into CASGGLAEYNEQFF. The rearrangement links TRBV19 to TRBJ2-1; 11 nucleotides align to TRBD2. Germline V CDR1 and CDR2: LNHDA, SQIVND (reference sequence). This CDR3 is built from 14 residues. V was clipped by 8 bases and J by 4 bases; unmatched bases: 4.

The chain employs TRBV28 and TRBJ1-6, with D uncertain. The CDR3 is 13 amino acids. Trimming left V 7 bases short and J 9 bases short, with 13 bases between. Germline V gene data show CDR1 as MDHEN and CDR2 as SYDVKM. The CDR3 DNA reads TGTGCCAGCATGGGAGAGAATAGTTCACCCCTCCACTTT. As protein: CASMGENSSPLHF.